This T cell receptor (beta chain) was sequenced for a study of T-cell reconstitution after alpha-beta-depleted transplantation in children. This clonotype showed up just a few times. Unique molecular identifiers featured in how the TCRbeta library was prepared. A single record per CDR3 protein comes from TCRdb applying MiXCR to the PCR reads. The sample has about a million distinct CDR3 sequences, about 30% seen once. The sequences come from PBMCs, mostly from graft donor cells, collected 360 days after TCRalphabeta/CD19-depleted stem cell transplant. This sequence originates from a boy in the first two years of life who had a stem cell transplant for SCID, so the T cells may come from the graft donor.

CDR3 DNA: TGTGCCAGCAGCCGTATTGCCGGGGAGCTGTTTTTT. It yields the protein CASSRIAGELFF. The chain uses TRBV12-3 or TRBV12-4 and TRBJ2-2, with unresolved D. The CDR3 runs 12 residues. Trimming shortened V by 6 bases and J by 6 bases, and 8 bases separated the two germline ends.